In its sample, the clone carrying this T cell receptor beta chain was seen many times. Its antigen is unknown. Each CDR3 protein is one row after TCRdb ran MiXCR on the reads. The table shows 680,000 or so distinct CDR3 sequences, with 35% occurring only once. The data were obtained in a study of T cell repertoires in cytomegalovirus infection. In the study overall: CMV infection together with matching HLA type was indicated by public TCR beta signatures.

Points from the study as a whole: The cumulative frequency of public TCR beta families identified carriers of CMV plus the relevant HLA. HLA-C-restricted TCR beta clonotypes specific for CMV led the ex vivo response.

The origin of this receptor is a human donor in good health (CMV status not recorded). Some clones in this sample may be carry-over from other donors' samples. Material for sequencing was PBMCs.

Here the CDR3 reads CASSPTASNQPQHF. The DNA of the CDR3 is TGTGCCAGCAGCCCGACAGCGAGCAATCAGCCCCAGCATTTT. The chain is built from TRBV7-2 and TRBJ1-5, with D possibly being TRBD1 (5 bases). The CDR3 consists of 14 residues. Germline V gene sequence: CDR1 SGHTA, CDR2 FQGNSA. The V gene lost 5 bases and the J gene lost 1 base, with 9 bases spanning the gap.